This TCR beta chain was sequenced in a study of T-cell memory formation after mild COVID-19. Looking at the study overall: TCR clusters showed largely donor specificity.

The 5'RACE method, run with constant-segment primers, produced TCR alpha and TCR beta cDNA libraries (carrying sample barcodes and UMIs). MiXCR was run by TCRdb on the 5' RACE reads, yielding one entry per CDR3 protein. Among fewer than 550,000 distinct CDR3 sequences listed, around 18% were seen once. This clonotype was counted between two and nine times. What it binds is not known. Because it lacks the conserved phenylalanine or tryptophan at the end, this CDR3 is likely a read error. Study results and caveats: Day 15 to 85 contractors were CD4/CD8 balanced; later expanders leaned CD4+. The main location of contracting CD4+ clones was CM and EM, and that of contracting CD8+ clones was EMRA.

This CDR3 comprises 15 residues. V lost 3 bases, J lost 4 bases, and 5 bases stayed unmatched. Germline V gene lookup returns CDR1 SGHVS and CDR2 FQNEAQ. The origin of this receptor is an adult woman who had mild COVID-19 (a few samples of this study predate the infection). Cell type and time point are not known. Material for sequencing was PBMCs or a T cell subset sorted from them (not recorded which). The genes are TRBV7-8 and TRBJ1-5; 8 bases fit TRBD1. Written as DNA, the CDR3 is TGTGCCAGCAGCTTTTTACAGGGGGGGAATCAGCCCCAGCATATT. Residues: CASSFLQGGNQPQHI.